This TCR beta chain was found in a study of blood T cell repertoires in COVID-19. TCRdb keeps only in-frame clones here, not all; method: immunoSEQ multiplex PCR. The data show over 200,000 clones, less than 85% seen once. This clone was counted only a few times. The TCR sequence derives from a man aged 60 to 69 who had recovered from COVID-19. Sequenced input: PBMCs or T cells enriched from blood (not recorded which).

For the CDR3, the DNA is TGCGCCAGCAGCGAGAGGACAGGTGGCAATCAGCCCCAGCATTTT. It yields the protein CASSERTGGNQPQHF. The V call is TRBV5-1, the J call TRBJ1-5; 7 positions match TRBD1. Germline V CDR1 and CDR2: SGHRS, YFSETQ. The CDR3 has 15 amino acids. V was pared by 4 bases and J by 2 bases, with 6 bases of the junction left unmatched.